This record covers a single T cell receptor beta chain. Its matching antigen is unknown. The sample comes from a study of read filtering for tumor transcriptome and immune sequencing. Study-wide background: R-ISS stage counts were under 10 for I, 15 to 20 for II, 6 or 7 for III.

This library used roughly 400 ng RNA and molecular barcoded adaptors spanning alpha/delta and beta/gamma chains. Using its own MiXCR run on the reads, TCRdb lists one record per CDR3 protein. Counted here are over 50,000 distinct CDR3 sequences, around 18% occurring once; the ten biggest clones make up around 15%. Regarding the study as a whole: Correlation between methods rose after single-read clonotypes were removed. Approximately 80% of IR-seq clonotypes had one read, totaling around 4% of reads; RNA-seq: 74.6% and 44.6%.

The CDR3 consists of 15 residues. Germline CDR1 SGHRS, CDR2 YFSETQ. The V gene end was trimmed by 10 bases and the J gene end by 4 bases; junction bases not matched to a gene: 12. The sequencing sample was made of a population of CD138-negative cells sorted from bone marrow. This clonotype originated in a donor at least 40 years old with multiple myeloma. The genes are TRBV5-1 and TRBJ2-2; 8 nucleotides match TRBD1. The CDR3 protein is CAGNGQGASTGELFF. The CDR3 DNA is TGCGCCGGCAACGGACAGGGAGCGAGCACCGGGGAGCTGTTTTTT.